The 3 T cell receptor beta chains presented below share a single source sample, sequenced in a study of early T cells in non-severe SARS-CoV-2 infection. Using its own MiXCR run on the 5' RACE reads, TCRdb lists one record per CDR3 protein. This sample has roughly 53,000 distinct CDR3 sequences; less than 15% occur once, and the top ten carry over 2%. Here the sequenced sample was whole blood, taken at baseline. All receptors derive from an adult who was a healthcare worker with PCR-confirmed SARS-CoV-2 infection or an uninfected control (not recorded which).

This clonotype was seen more than once but under ten times. V and J are TRBV7-2 and TRBJ1-1; a possible D gene is TRBD1 (5 bases). The CDR3 covers 13 residues. The germline gives CDR1 SGHTA, CDR2 FQGNSA. The ends were cut back, 4 bases at V and 5 bases at J, with 11 bases in the middle. DNA of the CDR3: TGTGCCAGCAGCTCGACAGAAGGGACTGAAGCTTTCTTT. The encoded protein is CASSSTEGTEAFF.

The chain combines TRBV12-3 or TRBV12-4 with TRBJ2-2; D is undetermined. V lost 6 bases, J lost 8 bases, and 13 bases lay in between. The length of the CDR3 is 13 residues. In DNA, the CDR3 is TGTGCCAGCAGCCCGATCAGGTCGGGGGAGCTGTTTTTT. Protein product: CASSPIRSGELFF.

The CDR3 is CASSRTGLAGDYNEQFF. As DNA, the CDR3 is TGTGCCAGCAGCCGGACAGGACTAGCGGGAGACTACAATGAGCAGTTCTTC. The chain recombines TRBV13 with TRBJ2-1; TRBD2 agrees at 13 bases. Trimming at V came to 5 bases and at J to 3 bases, leaving 7 bases not matched to a gene. CDR3 size: 17 residues. Germline CDR1 and CDR2: PRHDT and FYEKMQ (reference sequence).